This TCR beta chain was sequenced for a study of blood T cell repertoires in COVID-19. Study as a whole: Donors in the United States, Italy and Spain gave samples during acute or convalescent COVID-19. Sources were T cells, B-cell-depleted T cells, or PBMCs; the material itself was cDNA or gDNA.

The CDR3 is made up of 11 amino acids. CDR1 and CDR2 (germline): LGHDT, YNNKEL (reference sequence). V lost 5 bases and J 6 bases, leaving 7 bases between the germline ends. In the authors' methods: Amplification of reference gene primers was used by the study to estimate nucleated cell counts. Some clones are missing from TCRdb's copy, which holds only in-frame ones; the method was immunoSEQ multiplex PCR. The V and J calls and clone size come from that table; D and trimming were worked out from the DNA. The sample records about 70,000 clones, approximately 90% being singletons. This rearrangement joins TRBV3-1 (or the pseudogene TRBV3-2) to TRBJ1-1; D is undetermined. This sequence was found in a human donor in a cohort sampled during active COVID-19. Source material: peripheral blood. CDR3 sequence reads: CASSSRAEAFF. The CDR3 DNA follows: TGTGCCAGCAGCTCGCGGGCTGAAGCTTTCTTT.